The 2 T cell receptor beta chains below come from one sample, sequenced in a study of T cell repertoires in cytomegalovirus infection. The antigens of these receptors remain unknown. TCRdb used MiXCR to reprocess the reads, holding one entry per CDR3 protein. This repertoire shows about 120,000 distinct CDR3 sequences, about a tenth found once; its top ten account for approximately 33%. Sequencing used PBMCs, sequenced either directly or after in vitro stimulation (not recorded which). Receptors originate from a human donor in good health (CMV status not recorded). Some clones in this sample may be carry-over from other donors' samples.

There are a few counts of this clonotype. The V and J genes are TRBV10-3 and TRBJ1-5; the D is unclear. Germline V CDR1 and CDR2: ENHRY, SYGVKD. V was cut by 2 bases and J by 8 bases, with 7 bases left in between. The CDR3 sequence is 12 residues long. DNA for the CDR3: TGTGCCATCAGTGAGAATGGGGAGCCCCAGCATTTT. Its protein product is CAISENGEPQHF.

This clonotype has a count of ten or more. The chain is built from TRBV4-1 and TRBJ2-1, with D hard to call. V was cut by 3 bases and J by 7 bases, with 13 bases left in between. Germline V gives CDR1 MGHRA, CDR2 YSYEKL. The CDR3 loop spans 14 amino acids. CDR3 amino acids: CASSQWTMGNEQFF. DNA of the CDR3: TGCGCCAGCAGCCAGTGGACCATGGGGAATGAGCAGTTCTTC.